Given below is one T cell receptor (beta chain) in context. The V gene's germline CDR1 is SGHTA and CDR2 FQGNSA. This CDR3 region has 15 residues. The germline V and J ends were trimmed by 1 base and 1 base, with 10 bases remaining between them. Total RNA was isolated from each sample in quantities of at least 6 micrograms. A J-beta primer mix and a sample-barcoded 5' primer were used in a second PCR of about 7 to 12 cycles. TCRdb itself ran the 5' RACE reads through MiXCR, one entry per CDR3 protein. The table has about 800,000 distinct CDR3 sequences, 55% to 75% seen once. This sample was taken from a study of blood T cells in healthy people across ages.

The chain is built from TRBV7-2 and TRBJ2-5, with a possible D match to TRBD2 (6 bases). Sequencing was carried out using blood. The sequence was obtained from a man in his thirties or forties in good health. The chain's CDR3 is CASSLVPGVQETQYF. Written as DNA, the CDR3 is TGTGCCAGCAGCTTAGTACCGGGGGTCCAAGAGACCCAGTACTTC. Looking up the rest from reference TRBV7-2 and TRBJ2-5 gives the full variable domain: GAGVSQSPSNKVTEKGKDVELRCDPISGHTALYWYRQSLGQGLEFLIYFQGNSAPDKSGLPSDRFSAERTGGSVSTLTIQRTQQEDSAVYLCASSLVPGVQETQYFGPGTRLLVL.